This TCR beta chain was sequenced during a study of post-analysis software for immune sequencing data. Study information: Several disease courses (relapsing-remitting, secondary progressive and progressive-relapsing) of multiple sclerosis were included. Findings of the study overall: About five TRBV segments were more frequent in patients than controls; TRBV5-6, TRBV5-1 and TRBV20-1 belonged to this group. Significantly lower normalized Chao1 diversity was seen in multiple sclerosis patients than in controls.

Presence of unique molecular identifiers characterized the TCR beta cDNA libraries. TCRdb fed the PCR reads into MiXCR, producing one record per CDR3 protein. The sample consists of approximately 250,000 distinct CDR3 sequences, 35% to 40% of them appearing once. This clonotype was counted ten times or more. Antigen unknown. Germline V CDR1 and CDR2: SGHRS, YFSETQ. This CDR3 is built from 15 residues. The V segment lost 4 bases and the J segment 2 bases; nucleotides outside the gene matches: 8. This chain connects TRBV5-1 to TRBJ2-5; 7 bases agree with TRBD1. The clonotype was recovered from a girl under 18 with multiple sclerosis. Sequencing was carried out using blood. The DNA of the CDR3 is TGCGCCAGCAGCAAGACAGGGCAGGGGCAAGAGACCCAGTACTTC. Translating it yields CASSKTGQGQETQYF.